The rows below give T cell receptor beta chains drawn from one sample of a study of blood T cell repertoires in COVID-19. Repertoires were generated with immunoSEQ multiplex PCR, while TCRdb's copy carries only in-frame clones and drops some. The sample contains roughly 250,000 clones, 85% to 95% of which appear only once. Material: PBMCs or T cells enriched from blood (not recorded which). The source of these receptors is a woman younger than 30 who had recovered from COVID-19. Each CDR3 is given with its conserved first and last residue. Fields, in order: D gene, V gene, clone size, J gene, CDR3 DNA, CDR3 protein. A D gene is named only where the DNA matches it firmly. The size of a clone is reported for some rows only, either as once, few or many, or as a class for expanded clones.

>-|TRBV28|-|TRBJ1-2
TGTGCCTCAGCAGGCTATGGCTACACCTTC
CASAGYGYTF
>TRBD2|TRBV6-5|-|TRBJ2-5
TGTGCCAGCAGTTACCGCGGGAGGGTCACAGAGACCCAGTACTTC
CASSYRGRVTETQYF
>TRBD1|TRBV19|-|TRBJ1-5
TGTGCCAGAACAATGTCTGGACAGGAATGGAAACAGCCCCAGCATTTT
CARTMSGQEWKQPQHF
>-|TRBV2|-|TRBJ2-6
TGTGCCAGCAGTCGGGGTCCGTCTGGGGCCAACGTCCTGACTTTC
CASSRGPSGANVLTF
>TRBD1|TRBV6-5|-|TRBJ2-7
TGTGCCAGCAGATGGGACAGGGGAGAAGGCGAGCAGTACTTC
CASRWDRGEGEQYF
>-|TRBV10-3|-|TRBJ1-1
TGTGCCTCCAGGGAGGGGAACACTGAAGCTTTCTTT
CASREGNTEAFF
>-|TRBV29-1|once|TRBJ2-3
TGCAGCGTTGGGAATCCGACAGGTGTTGGCACAGATACGCAGTATTTT
CSVGNPTGVGTDTQYF
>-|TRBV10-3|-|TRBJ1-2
TGTGCCATCAGTGAGTCGGGCAGGGACTATGGCTACACCTTC
CAISESGRDYGYTF
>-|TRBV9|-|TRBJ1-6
TGTGCCAGCAGCGGCGGGAGGATAAATTCACCCCTCCACTTT
CASSGGRINSPLHF
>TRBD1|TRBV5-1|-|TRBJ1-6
TGCGCCAGCAGCCCGGGACAGAATAATTCACCCCTCCACTTT
CASSPGQNNSPLHF
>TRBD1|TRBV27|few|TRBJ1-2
TGTGCCAGCAGGAAGCAGGGGGCGCGGGCCGGCTACACCTTC
CASRKQGARAGYTF
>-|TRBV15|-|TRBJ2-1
TGTGCCACCAGCAGAGATCGGACAAAGGGGTTCTTC
CATSRDRTKGFF
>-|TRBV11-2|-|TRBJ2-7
TGTGCCAGCAGCTCAGGTGTTGACATGGAGTACTTC
CASSSGVDMEYF
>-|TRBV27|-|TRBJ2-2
TGTGCCAGCAGTTCAGGGGTGGGGGAGCTGTTTTTT
CASSSGVGELFF
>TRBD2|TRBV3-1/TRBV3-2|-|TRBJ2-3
TGTGCCAGCAGCCAAGATTGGGGGGGTAGCACAGATACGCAGTATTTT
CASSQDWGGSTDTQYF
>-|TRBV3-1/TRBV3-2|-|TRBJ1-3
TGTGCCAGCAGCCAGCGGGGGGGCTCTGGAAACACCATATATTTT
CASSQRGGSGNTIYF
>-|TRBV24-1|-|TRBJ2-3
TGTGCCACCAGTGAATCTGTCACAGATACGCAGTATTTT
CATSESVTDTQYF
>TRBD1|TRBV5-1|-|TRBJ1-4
TGCGCCAGCAGCTCACAGGGGTGGGAGGAAAAACTGTTTTTT
CASSSQGWEEKLFF
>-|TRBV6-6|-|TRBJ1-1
TGTGCCAGCACCAACGGGGGTGTCCCTGAAGCTTTCTTT
CASTNGGVPEAFF
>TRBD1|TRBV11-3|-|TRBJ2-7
TGTGCCAGCAGCCGGGACAGCACCTACGAGCAGTACTTC
CASSRDSTYEQYF
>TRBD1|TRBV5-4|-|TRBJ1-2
TGTGCCAGCAGCCCCGGACAGGTGGCCTATGGCTACACCTTC
CASSPGQVAYGYTF
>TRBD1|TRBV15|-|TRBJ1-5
TGTGCCACCAGCAGGGCTACGGCACAGGGGTGGAGCAATCAGCCCCAGCATTTT
CATSRATAQGWSNQPQHF